This is a list of T cell receptor beta chains from one sample in a study of blood T cells in healthy people across ages. TCRdb independently ran MiXCR on the 5' RACE reads; one entry per CDR3 protein. The table records 1.5 million to 2 million distinct CDR3 sequences, about 39% of them present only once. What was sequenced was blood. The receptors were sampled from a human donor in good health. Each CDR3 is given with its conserved first and last residue.

CDR3: CASSLGFGQYNEQFF
V: TRBV5-1
J: TRBJ2-1

CDR3: CSVGTGGATNEKLFF
V: TRBV29-1
J: TRBJ1-4

CDR3: CSAKGLSYNEQFF
V: TRBV29-1
J: TRBJ2-1

CDR3: CSARALTGRETQYF
V: TRBV20-1
J: TRBJ2-5

CDR3: CASSQDLGLRAEQDTF
V: TRBV4-3
J: TRBJ1-2

CDR3: CASSQDLETSLHF
V: TRBV4-3
J: TRBJ1-6

CDR3: CASRLARGDEAFF
V: TRBV7-2
J: TRBJ1-1

CDR3: CANSFGLAAYNEQFF
V: TRBV12-3/TRBV12-4
J: TRBJ2-1

CDR3: CSASSGGLYGYTF
V: TRBV20-1
J: TRBJ1-2

CDR3: CASSLDGGRNNEQFF
V: TRBV5-1
J: TRBJ2-1

CDR3: CAGRETANYGYTF
V: TRBV6-6
J: TRBJ1-2

CDR3: CASSLLPGEGNYGYTF
V: TRBV7-3
J: TRBJ1-2

CDR3: CASSLRSGGSNEQFF
V: TRBV12-3/TRBV12-4
J: TRBJ2-1

CDR3: CASSLERGLYNEQFF
V: TRBV7-2
J: TRBJ2-1

CDR3: CTSSLGNYGYTF
V: TRBV6-5
J: TRBJ1-2

CDR3: CASSLLFKEQYF
V: TRBV5-6
J: TRBJ2-7

CDR3: CASSQEPWGELPDPQFF
V: TRBV4-3
J: TRBJ2-1

CDR3: CASKTTNYGYTF
V: TRBV27
J: TRBJ1-2

CDR3: CASSAGGAGGADTQYF
V: TRBV9
J: TRBJ2-3

CDR3: CASGKRPQETQYF
V: TRBV2
J: TRBJ2-5

CDR3: CSARGRLSRGVAKNIQYF
V: TRBV20-1
J: TRBJ2-4

CDR3: CASSLGSAYNEQFF
V: TRBV5-1
J: TRBJ2-1

CDR3: CATSRTWDAGYEQYF
V: TRBV15
J: NA

CDR3: CASGDRVDGYTF
V: TRBV6-6
J: TRBJ1-2

CDR3: CASSLERSYNEQFF
V: TRBV11-2
J: TRBJ2-1

CDR3: CATGTSGGETQYF
V: TRBV24-1
J: NA

CDR3: CASSERAGQGGYEQYF
V: TRBV7-2
J: TRBJ2-7

CDR3: CATSDPADRSPYEQYF
V: TRBV24-1
J: TRBJ2-7

CDR3: CSALGQGFYGYTF
V: TRBV20-1
J: TRBJ1-2

CDR3: CSGWGNTEAFF
V: TRBV20-1
J: TRBJ1-1

CDR3: CASSLQGGTVLFF
V: TRBV7-9
J: TRBJ1-4

CDR3: CASSRGHTGDYGYTF
V: TRBV4-3
J: TRBJ1-2

CDR3: CSARAQLAGNTIYF
V: TRBV20-1
J: TRBJ1-3

CDR3: CASSTTSGGYSYNEQFF
V: TRBV5-1
J: TRBJ2-1

CDR3: CASSQPGLNSPPHF
V: TRBV4-3
J: TRBJ1-6

CDR3: CASSAGLNGEKLFF
V: TRBV9
J: TRBJ1-4

CDR3: CASSSGGAEGNIQYF
V: TRBV5-1
J: TRBJ2-4

CDR3: CSARDLSTGNYGYTF
V: TRBV20-1
J: TRBJ1-2